This TCR beta chain is from a study of blood T cell repertoires in COVID-19. Germline V gene data show CDR1 as KGHSH and CDR2 as LQKENI. The V and J ends lost 3 bases and 4 bases respectively, with 12 bases between them. The CDR3 covers 14 residues. Libraries were prepared by immunoSEQ multiplex PCR; TCRdb keeps only in-frame clonotypes and omits some of them. The sample carries about 66,000 clones, roughly nine tenths recorded once. This clone was detected only once. Sequenced: peripheral blood. The chain joins TRBV18 to TRBJ1-1, with D possibly matching TRBD1 (5 bases). The sequence was collected from a human donor in a cohort sampled during active COVID-19. The CDR3 sequence: CASSPGTGGTEAFF. DNA for the CDR3: TGTGCCAGCTCACCCGGGACCGGGGGCACTGAAGCTTTCTTT. The variable domain in full, completed from reference TRBV18 and TRBJ1-1, reads NAGVMQNPRHLVRRRGQEARLRCSPMKGHSHVYWYRQLPEEGLKFMVYLQKENIIDESGMPKERFSAEFPKEGPSILRIQQVVRGDSAAYFCASSPGTGGTEAFFGQGTRLTVV.